What follows is one TCR beta chain and its context. Authors' methods: Scientists estimated how many nucleated cells there were by amplifying reference gene primers. Only in-frame clones appear in the TCRdb table, and some are missing; sequencing was by immunoSEQ multiplex PCR. V and J calls and clone size are as listed in that table; D and trimming were resolved from the DNA. The repertoire includes some 150,000 clones, 65% to 85% of them detected once, and under 10% sits in the top ten. This CDR3 is built from 15 residues. Germline CDR1 reads MNHEY; CDR2 reads SVGAGI. Trimming removed 7 bases from V and 3 bases from J, with 15 bases in between. The data were obtained in a study of blood T cell repertoires in COVID-19. Study-level information: Some COVID-19 samples were acute and others convalescent; all came from the United States, Italy and Spain. Sources were T cells, B-cell-depleted T cells, or PBMCs; the material itself was cDNA or gDNA.

Sequences were obtained from peripheral blood. The chain joins TRBV6-5 to TRBJ2-2, with D perhaps TRBD2 (5 bases). This TCR came from a man aged 45-60 years with active or convalescent COVID-19. Here the CDR3 reads CASTRDVPDTGELFF. The CDR3 nucleotides read TGTGCCAGCACCCGGGATGTTCCGGACACCGGGGAGCTGTTTTTT.